The source of this TCR beta chain is a study of identical twins. Study-level results: Twins shared out-of-frame alpha sequences with excess low generation probability. Beta out-of-frame twin sharing showed a weaker excess. Conclusions came from cross-sectional statistical analysis, not from following the same donors.

This clonotype has only a few counts. Its antigen is undetermined. MiXCR was run by TCRdb on the 5' RACE reads, yielding one entry per CDR3 protein. The sample records hundreds of thousands of distinct CDR3 sequences, approximately 8% being singletons. Trimming stripped 4 bases from V and 2 bases from J, with 15 bases between. Germline-derived CDR1 and CDR2 are KGHSH and LQKENI. The CDR3 has 15 residues. The data also belong to a second study, concerning yellow fever vaccine responses in identical twins.

The source of this sequence is a woman younger than 35 in good health. The sequenced sample consisted of CD8+ T cells sorted from blood. The V gene is TRBV18, the J gene TRBJ2-7; D might be TRBD1 (5 bases). The CDR3 DNA is TGTGCCAGCTCACTAGGGGCAGTGCCCACCTACGAGCAGTACTTC. This gives the protein CASSLGAVPTYEQYF. Full variable domain (remainder filled in from reference TRBV18 and TRBJ2-7): NAGVMQNPRHLVRRRGQEARLRCSPMKGHSHVYWYRQLPEEGLKFMVYLQKENIIDESGMPKERFSAEFPKEGPSILRIQQVVRGDSAAYFCASSLGAVPTYEQYFGPGTRLTVT.